This T cell receptor beta chain originates from a study of T cell changes during pregnancy in multiple sclerosis. Assay used: immunoSEQ multiplex PCR; TCRdb lists only in-frame clones, some missing. Of tens of thousands of clones listed, over 85% were seen once; the top ten hold under 6%. The CDR3 contains 16 residues. Germline V gene lookup returns CDR1 SGDLS and CDR2 YYNGEE. Here the sequenced sample was CD8+ T cells from peripheral blood mononuclear cells, taken in the second trimester of pregnancy. This TCR came from a female donor in good health, enrolled as a control in a pregnancy study. This chain connects TRBV9 to TRBJ2-5; TRBD2 matches at 15 bases. The J call may be incorrect, as the DNA end agrees better with TRBJ2-7. The CDR3 sequence is CASSEGLAGGPYEQYF. The CDR3, as DNA: TGTGCCAGCAGCGAGGGACTAGCGGGAGGACCCTACGAGCAGTACTTC.